This TCR beta chain was sequenced during a study of blood T cell repertoires in COVID-19. Background on the study: Both acute and convalescent COVID-19 samples were obtained from the United States, Italy and Spain. Sources were T cells, B-cell-depleted T cells, or PBMCs; the material itself was cDNA or gDNA.

Seattle researchers signed up patients amid active infection and tracked them longitudinally. Germline CDR1 and CDR2: LGHDT and YNNKEL (reference sequence). V lost 1 base to trimming and J lost 5 bases; unmatched junction nucleotides: 10. The CDR3 is 16 amino acids. Assay used: immunoSEQ multiplex PCR; TCRdb lists only in-frame clones, some missing. Of approximately 250,000 clones in the sample, 85% were seen once. The chain is built from TRBV3-1 (or the pseudogene TRBV3-2) and TRBJ2-7, with 8 positions matching TRBD2. This TCR was recovered from a man aged 50-59 years with COVID-19, enrolled during active disease. Sequenced: peripheral blood. CDR3 protein: CASSQAGSGGTHEQYF. The CDR3, as DNA: TGTGCCAGCAGCCAAGCTGGCAGCGGGGGAACCCACGAGCAGTACTTC.